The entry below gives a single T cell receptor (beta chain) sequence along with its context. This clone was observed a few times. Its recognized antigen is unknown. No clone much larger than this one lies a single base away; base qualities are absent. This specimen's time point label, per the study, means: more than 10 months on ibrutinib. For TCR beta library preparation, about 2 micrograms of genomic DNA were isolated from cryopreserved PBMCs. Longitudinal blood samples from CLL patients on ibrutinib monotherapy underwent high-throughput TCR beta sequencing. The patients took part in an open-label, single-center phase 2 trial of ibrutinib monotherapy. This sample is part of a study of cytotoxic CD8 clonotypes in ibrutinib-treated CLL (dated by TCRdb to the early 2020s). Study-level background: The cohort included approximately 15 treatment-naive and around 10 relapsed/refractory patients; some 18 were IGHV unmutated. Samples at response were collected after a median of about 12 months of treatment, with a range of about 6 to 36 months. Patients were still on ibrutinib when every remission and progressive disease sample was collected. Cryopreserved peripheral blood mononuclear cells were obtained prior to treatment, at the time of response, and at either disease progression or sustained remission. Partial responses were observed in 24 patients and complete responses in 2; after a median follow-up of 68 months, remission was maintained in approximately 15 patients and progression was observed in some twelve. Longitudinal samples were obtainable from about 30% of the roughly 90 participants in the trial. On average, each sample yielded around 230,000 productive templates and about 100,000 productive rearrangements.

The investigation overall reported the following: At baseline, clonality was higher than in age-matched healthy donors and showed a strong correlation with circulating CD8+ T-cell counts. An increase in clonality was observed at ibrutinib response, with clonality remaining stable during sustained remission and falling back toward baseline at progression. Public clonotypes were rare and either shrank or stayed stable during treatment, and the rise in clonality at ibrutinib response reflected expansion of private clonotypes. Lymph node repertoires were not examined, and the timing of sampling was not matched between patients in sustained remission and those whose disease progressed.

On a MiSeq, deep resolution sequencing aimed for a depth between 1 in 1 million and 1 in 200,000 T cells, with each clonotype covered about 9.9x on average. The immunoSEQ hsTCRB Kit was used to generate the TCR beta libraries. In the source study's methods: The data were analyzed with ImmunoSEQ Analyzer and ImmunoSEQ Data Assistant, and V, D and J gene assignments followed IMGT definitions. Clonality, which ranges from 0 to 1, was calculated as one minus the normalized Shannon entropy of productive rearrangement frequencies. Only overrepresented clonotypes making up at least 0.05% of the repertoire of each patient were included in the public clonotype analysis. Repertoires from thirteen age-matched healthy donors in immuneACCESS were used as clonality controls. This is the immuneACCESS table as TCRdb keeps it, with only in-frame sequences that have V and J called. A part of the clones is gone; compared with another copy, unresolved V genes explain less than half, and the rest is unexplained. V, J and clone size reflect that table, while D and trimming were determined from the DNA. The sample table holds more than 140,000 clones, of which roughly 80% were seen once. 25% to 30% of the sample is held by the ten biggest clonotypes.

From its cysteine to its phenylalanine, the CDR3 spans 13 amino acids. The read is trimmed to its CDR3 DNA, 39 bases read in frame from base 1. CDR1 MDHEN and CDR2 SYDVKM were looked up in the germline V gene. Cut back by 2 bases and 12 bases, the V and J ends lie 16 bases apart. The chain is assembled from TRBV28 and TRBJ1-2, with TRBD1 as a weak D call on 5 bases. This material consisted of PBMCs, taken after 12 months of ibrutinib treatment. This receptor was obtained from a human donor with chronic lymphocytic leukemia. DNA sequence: TGTGCCAGCAGTTTAAGTGGCGACAGTAGTGACACCTTC. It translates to CASSLSGDSSDTF.